The entry that follows covers one TCR beta chain sequence. Every patient underwent thyroid surgery untreated. This entry is derived from a study of metastatic and nonmetastatic thyroid tumors. Overall study context: Across blood and tumor or nodule tissue, repertoires from malignant and benign thyroid patients were compared with one another.

TCRdb re-analyzed the PCR reads through MiXCR. The repertoire consists of around 37,000 clones, with approximately 24% occurring once and the leading ten covering 14%. The CDR3 totals 14 residues. J gave up 7 bases and V 4 bases, and 6 bases lay outside the gene matches. Germline CDR1 reads MNHEY; CDR2 reads SVGEGT. The TCR sequence derives from a female donor with papillary thyroid cancer or a benign thyroid nodule (not recorded which). Some clones in this sample may be carry-over from other donors' samples. The V and J genes are TRBV6-2 or TRBV6-3 and TRBJ1-4, with 7 bases lining up with TRBD1. The specimen sequenced was tumor tissue. The CDR3 reads CASSSGQPSEKLFF. The CDR3 DNA reads as TGTGCCAGCAGTTCGGGACAGCCAAGTGAAAAACTGTTTTTT.